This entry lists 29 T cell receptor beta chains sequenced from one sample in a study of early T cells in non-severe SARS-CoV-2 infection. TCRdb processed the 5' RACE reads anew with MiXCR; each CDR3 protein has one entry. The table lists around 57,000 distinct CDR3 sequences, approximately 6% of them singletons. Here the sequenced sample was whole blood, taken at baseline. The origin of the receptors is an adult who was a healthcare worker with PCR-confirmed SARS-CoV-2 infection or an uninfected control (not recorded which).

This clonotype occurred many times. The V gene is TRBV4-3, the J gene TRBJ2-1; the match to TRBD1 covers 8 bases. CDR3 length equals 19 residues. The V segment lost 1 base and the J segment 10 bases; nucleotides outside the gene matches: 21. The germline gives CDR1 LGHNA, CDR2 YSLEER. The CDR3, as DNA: TGCGCCAGCAGCCAAGTAGGGCCCAGCAACAGGGGGGCCCGAAGGGAGCAGTTCTTC. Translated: CASSQVGPSNRGARREQFF.

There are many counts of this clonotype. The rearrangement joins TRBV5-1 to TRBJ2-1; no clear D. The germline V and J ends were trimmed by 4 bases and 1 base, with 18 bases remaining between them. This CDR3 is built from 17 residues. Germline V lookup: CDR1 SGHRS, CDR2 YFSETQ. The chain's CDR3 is CASSPQTRSDSYNEQFF. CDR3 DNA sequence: TGCGCCAGCAGCCCCCAGACCCGAAGTGATTCCTACAATGAGCAGTTCTTC.

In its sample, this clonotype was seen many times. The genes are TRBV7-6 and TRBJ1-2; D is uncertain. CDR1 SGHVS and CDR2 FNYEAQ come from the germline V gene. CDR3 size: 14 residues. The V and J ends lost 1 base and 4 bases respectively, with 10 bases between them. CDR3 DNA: TGTGCCAGCAGCTTAGGGGGATCCCCCTATGGCTACACCTTC. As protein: CASSLGGSPYGYTF.

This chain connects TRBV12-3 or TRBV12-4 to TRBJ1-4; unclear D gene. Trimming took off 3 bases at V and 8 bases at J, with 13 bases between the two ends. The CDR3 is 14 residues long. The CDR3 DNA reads TGTGCCAGCAGTTTTTCCAAGGGTTGGGAAAAACTGTTTTTT. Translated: CASSFSKGWEKLFF.

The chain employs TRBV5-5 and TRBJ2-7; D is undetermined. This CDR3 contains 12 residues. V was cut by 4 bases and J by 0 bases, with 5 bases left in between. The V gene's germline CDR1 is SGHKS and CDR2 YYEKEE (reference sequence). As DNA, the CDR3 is TGTGCCAGCAGCATAAGCTCCTACGAGCAGTACTTC. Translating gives CASSISSYEQYF. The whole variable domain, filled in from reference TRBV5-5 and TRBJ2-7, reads DAGVTQSPTHLIKTRGQQVTLRCSPISGHKSVSWYQQVLGQGPQFIFQYYEKEERGRGNFPDRFSARQFPNYSSELNVNALLLGDSALYLCASSISSYEQYFGPGTRLTVT.

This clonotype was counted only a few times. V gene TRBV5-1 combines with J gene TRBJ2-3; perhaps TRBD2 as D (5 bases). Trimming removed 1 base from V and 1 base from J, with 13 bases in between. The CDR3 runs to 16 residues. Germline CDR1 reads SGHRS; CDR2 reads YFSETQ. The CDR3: CASSLSPVGGTDTQYF. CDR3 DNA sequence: TGCGCCAGCAGCTTGAGTCCAGTCGGGGGCACAGATACGCAGTATTTT.

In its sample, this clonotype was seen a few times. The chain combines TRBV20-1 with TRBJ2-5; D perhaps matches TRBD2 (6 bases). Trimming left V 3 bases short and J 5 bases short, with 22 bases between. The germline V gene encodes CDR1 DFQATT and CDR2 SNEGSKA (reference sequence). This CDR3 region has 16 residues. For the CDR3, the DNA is TGCAGTGCTAGGGGTTTATTCGGGGGTGTCGAGGAGACCCAGTACTTC. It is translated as CSARGLFGGVEETQYF.

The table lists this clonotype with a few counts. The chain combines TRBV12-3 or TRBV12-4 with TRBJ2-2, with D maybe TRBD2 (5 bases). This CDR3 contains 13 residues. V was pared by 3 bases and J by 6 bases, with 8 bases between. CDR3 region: CASSLGSAGELFF. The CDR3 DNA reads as TGTGCCAGCAGTTTGGGGAGTGCCGGGGAGCTGTTTTTT.

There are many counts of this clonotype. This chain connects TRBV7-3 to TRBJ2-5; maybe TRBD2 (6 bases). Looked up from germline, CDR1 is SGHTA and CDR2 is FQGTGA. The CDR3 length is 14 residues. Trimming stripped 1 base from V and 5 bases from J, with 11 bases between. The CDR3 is CASSLMAGGETQYF. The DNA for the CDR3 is TGTGCCAGCAGCTTAATGGCCGGAGGGGAGACCCAGTACTTC. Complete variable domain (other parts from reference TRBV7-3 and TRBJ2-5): GAGVSQTPSNKVTEKGKYVELRCDPISGHTALYWYRQSLGQGPEFLIYFQGTGAADDSGLPNDRFFAVRPEGSVSTLKIQRTERGDSAVYLCASSLMAGGETQYFGPGTRLLVL.

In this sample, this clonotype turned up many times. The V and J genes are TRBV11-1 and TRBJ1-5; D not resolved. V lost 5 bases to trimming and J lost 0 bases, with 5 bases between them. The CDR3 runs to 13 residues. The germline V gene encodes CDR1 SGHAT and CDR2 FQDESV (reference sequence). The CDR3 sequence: CASSHDSNQPQHF. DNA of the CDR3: TGTGCCAGCAGCCATGATAGCAATCAGCCCCAGCATTTT.

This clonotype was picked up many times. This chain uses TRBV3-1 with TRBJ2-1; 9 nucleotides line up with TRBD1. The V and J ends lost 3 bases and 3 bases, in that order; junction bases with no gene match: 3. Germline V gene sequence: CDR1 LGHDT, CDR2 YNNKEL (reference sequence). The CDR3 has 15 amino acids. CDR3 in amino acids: CASSHPDRGYNEQFF. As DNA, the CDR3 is TGTGCCAGCAGCCATCCGGACAGGGGCTACAATGAGCAGTTCTTC.

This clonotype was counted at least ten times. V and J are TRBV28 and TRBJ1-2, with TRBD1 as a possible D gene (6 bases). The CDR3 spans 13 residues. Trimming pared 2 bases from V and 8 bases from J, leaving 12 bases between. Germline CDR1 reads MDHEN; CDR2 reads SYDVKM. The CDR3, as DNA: TGTGCCAGCAGTTTAGCGGGGGCGCGGGGCTACACCTTC. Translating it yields CASSLAGARGYTF.

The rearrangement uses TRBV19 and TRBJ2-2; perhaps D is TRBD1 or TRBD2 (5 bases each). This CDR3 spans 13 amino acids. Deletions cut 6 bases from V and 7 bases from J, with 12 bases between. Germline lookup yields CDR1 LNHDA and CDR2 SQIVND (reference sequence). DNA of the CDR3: TGTGCCAGTAGAAGGAGTGGGGGCGGGGAGCTGTTTTTT. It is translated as CASRRSGGGELFF.

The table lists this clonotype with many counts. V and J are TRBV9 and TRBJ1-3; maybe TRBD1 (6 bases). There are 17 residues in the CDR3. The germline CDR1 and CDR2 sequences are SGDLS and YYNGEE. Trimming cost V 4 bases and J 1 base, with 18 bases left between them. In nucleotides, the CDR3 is TGTGCCAGCAGCATTACGGGACACCCATCTTCTGGAAACACCATATATTTT. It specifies CASSITGHPSSGNTIYF.

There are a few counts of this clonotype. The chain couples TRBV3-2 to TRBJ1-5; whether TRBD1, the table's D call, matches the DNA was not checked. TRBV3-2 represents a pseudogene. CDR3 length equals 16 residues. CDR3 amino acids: CASSQDPQGSNQPQHF. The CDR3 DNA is TGTGCCAGCAGCCAAGATCCACAGGGGAGCAATCAGCCCCAGCATTTT.

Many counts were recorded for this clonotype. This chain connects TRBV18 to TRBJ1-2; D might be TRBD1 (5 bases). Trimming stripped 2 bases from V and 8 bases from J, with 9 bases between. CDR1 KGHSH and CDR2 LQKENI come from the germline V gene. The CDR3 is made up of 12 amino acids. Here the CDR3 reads CASSPIDRGYTF. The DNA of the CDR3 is TGTGCCAGCTCACCAATTGACAGAGGCTACACCTTC.

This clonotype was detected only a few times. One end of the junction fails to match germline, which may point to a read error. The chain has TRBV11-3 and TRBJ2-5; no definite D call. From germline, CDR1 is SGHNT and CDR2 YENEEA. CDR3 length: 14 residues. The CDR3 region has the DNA TGTGTCAGCAGCTTAGATCCGGGTGGTGAGACCCAGTACTTC. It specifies CVSSLDPGGETQYF.

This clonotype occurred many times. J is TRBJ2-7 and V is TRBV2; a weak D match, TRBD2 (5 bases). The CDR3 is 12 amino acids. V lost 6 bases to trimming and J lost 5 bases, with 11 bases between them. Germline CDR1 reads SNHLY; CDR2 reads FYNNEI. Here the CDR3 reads CASRVDFNEQYF. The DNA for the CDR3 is TGTGCCAGCAGGGTGGACTTCAACGAGCAGTACTTC.

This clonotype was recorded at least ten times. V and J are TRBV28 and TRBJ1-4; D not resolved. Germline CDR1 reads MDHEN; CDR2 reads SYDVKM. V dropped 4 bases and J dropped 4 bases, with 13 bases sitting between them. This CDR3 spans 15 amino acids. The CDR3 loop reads CASSSTGGSNEKLFF. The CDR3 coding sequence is TGTGCCAGCAGTTCGACGGGCGGCAGTAATGAAAAACTGTTTTTT.

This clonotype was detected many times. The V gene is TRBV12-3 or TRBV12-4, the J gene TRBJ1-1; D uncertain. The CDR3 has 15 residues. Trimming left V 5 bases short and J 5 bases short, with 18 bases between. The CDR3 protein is CASSLESAPGTEAFF. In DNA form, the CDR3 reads TGTGCCAGCAGTCTAGAATCGGCGCCGGGGACTGAAGCTTTCTTT.

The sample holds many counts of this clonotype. Here the CDR3 DNA reads TGTGCCAGCAGCTCTCAAGGACTAGGGACCGGGGAGCTGTTTTTT. Translating gives CASSSQGLGTGELFF. The V call is TRBV7-7, the J call TRBJ2-2; 7 bases match TRBD2. J was trimmed by 5 bases and V by 4 bases; bases with no gene match: 7. The CDR3 has 15 amino acids. Per the germline V gene, CDR1 is SSHAT and CDR2 is FNYEAQ (reference sequence).

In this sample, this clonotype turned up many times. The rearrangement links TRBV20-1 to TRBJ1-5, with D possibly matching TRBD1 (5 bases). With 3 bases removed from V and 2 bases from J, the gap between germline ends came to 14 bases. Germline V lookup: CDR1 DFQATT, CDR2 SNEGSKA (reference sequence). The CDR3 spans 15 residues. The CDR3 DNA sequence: TGCAGTGCTAGCTACCGGGACGGGGGCAATCAGCCCCAGCATTTT. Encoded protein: CSASYRDGGNQPQHF.

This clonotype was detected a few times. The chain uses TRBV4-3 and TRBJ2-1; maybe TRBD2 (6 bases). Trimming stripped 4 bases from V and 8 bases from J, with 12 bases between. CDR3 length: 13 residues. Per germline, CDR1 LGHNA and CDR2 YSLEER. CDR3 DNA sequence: TGCGCCAGCAGCCCGGACGGGAGAGATGAGCAGTTCTTC. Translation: CASSPDGRDEQFF.

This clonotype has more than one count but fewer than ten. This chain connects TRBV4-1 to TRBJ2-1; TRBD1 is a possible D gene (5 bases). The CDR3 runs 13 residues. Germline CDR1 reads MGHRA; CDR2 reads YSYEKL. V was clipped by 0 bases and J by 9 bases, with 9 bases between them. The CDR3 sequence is CASSQDQGTEQFF. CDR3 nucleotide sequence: TGCGCCAGCAGCCAAGATCAGGGTACTGAGCAGTTCTTC.

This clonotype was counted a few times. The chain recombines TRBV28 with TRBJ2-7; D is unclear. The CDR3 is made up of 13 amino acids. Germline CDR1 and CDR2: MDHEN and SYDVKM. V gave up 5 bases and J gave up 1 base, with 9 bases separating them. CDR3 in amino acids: CASSLSASYEQYF. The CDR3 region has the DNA TGTGCCAGCAGTCTAAGCGCATCCTACGAGCAGTACTTC. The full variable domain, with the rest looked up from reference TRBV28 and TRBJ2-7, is DVKVTQSSRYLVKRTGEKVFLECVQDMDHENMFWYRQDPGLGLRLIYFSYDVKMKEKGDIPEGYSVSREKKERFSLILESASTNQTSMYLCASSLSASYEQYFGPGTRLTVT.

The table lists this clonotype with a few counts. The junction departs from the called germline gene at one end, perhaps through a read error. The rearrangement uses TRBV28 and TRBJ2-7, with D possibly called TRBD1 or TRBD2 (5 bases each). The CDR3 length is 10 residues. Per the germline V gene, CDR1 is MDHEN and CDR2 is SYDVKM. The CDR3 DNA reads TGTGCCAGCAGTACCACGGGACCTCTATTC. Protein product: CASSTTGPLF.

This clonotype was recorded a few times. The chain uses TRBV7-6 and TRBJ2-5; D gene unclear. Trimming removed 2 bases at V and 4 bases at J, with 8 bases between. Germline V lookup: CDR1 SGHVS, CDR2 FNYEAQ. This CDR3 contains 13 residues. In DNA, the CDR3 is TGTGCCAGCAGCTTACCCGGCGGAGAGACCCAGTACTTC. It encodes CASSLPGGETQYF.

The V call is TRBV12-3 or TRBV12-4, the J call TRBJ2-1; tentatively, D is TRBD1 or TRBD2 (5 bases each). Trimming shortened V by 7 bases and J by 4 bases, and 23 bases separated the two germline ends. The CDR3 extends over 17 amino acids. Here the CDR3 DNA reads TGTGCCAGCAACCTTAATAAGGGGACCTCTTTTTACAATGAGCAGTTCTTC. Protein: CASNLNKGTSFYNEQFF.

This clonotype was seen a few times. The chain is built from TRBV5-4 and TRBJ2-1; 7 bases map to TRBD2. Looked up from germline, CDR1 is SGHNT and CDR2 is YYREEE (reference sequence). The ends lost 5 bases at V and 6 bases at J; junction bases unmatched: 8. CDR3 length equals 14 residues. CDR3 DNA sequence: TGTGCCAGCAGTCCGCGGGAGAGTGTCAATGAGCAGTTCTTC. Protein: CASSPRESVNEQFF.